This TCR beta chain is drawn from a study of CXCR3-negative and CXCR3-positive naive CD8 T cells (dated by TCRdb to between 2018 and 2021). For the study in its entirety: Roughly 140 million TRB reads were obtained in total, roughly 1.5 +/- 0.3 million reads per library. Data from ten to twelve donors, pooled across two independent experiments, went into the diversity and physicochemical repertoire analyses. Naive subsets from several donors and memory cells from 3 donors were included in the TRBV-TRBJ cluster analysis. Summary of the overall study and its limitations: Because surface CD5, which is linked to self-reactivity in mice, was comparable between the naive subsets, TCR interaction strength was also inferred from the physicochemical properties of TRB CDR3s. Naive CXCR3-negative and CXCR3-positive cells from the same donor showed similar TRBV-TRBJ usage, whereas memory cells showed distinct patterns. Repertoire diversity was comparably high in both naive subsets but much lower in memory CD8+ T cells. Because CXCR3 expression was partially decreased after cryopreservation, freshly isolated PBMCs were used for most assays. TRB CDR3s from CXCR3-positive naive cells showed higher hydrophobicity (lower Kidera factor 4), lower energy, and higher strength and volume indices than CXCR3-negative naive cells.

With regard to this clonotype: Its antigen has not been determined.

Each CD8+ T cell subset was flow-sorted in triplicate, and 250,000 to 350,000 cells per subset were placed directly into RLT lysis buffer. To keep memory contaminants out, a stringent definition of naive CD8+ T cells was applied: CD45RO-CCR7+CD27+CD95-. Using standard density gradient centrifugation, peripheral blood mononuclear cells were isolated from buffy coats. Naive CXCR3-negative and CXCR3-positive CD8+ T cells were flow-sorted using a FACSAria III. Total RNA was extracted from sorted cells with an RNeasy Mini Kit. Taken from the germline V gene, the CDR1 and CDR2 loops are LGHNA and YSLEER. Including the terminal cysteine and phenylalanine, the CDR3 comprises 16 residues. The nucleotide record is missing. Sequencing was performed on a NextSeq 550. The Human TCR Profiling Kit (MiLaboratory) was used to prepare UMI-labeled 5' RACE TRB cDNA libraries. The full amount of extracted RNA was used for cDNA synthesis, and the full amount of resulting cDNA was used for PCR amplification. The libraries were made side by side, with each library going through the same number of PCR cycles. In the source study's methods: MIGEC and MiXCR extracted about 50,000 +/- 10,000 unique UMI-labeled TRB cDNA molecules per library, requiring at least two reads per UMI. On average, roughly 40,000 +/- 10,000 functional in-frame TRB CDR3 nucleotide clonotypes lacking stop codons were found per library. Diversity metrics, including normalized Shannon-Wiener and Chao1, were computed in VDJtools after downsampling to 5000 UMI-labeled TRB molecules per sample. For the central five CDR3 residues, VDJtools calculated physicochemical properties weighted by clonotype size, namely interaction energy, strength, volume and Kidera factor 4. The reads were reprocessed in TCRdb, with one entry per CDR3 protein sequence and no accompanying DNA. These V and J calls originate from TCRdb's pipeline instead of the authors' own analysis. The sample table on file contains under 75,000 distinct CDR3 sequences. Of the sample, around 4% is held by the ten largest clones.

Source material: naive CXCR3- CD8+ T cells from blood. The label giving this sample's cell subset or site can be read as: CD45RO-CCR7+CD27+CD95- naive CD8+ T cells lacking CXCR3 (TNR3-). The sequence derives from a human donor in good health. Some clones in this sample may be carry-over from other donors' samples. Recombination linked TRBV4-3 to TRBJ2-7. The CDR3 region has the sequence CASSQGWVQRDYEQYF.